The entry below describes one TCR beta chain. CDR3 length: 16 residues. Germline CDR1 is MNHEY and CDR2 is SMNVEV (reference sequence). The trim removed 4 bases at V and 2 bases at J, leaving 8 bases unmatched. This sample is part of a study of blood T cell repertoires in COVID-19. Study summary: PBMCs, B-cell-depleted T cells, or T cells provided the cDNA or gDNA that made up the material.

How the authors handled the data: Reference gene primer amplification yielded estimated nucleated cell counts. Some clones are missing from TCRdb's copy, which holds only in-frame ones; the method was immunoSEQ multiplex PCR. V and J calls and clone size follow that table, whereas D and trimming were derived from the DNA. The data show tens of thousands of clones, approximately 85% seen once. The sequence was obtained from a woman aged 55-70 years with acute or convalescent COVID-19. Source material: peripheral blood. This sequence joins TRBV27 and TRBJ2-7, with 10 bases identical to TRBD1. CDR3 region: CASSSLPGQGTYEQYF. In DNA form, the CDR3 reads TGTGCCAGCAGTTCCCTACCGGGACAGGGGACCTACGAGCAGTACTTC.